The present entry profiles one T cell receptor beta chain with its context. Its antigen remains unidentified. No much larger clone exists at a distance of one base, and base qualities are not known. The data derive from a study of control samples from healthy donors and cancer patients (dated by TCRdb to 2018 to 2020). Trimming takes 6 bases from V and 7 bases from J, and the germline ends sit 9 bases apart. The germline V gene specifies MGHDK as CDR1 and SYGVNS as CDR2. Its CDR3 holds 11 amino acids, cysteine through phenylalanine. Only the CDR3 DNA stays, 33 bases, in frame from base 1. Library generation was performed with the immunoSEQ multiplex PCR assay. TCRdb carries this immuneACCESS record with in-frame sequences only. Its versions omit some clonotypes, under half of them owing to an unresolved V gene in the studies checked, with the rest unexplained. This sample lists over 100,000 clones; about 90% were detected once. Approximately 2% of the sample goes to the ten largest clones.

The chain is encoded by TRBV25-1 joined to TRBJ1-2, with the D gene too uncertain to name. Input material: blood. The origin of this receptor is a woman in her 50s in good health. The sequenced DNA is TGTGCCAGCAGAACGGTTCGTGGCTACACCTTC. This encodes CASRTVRGYTF.